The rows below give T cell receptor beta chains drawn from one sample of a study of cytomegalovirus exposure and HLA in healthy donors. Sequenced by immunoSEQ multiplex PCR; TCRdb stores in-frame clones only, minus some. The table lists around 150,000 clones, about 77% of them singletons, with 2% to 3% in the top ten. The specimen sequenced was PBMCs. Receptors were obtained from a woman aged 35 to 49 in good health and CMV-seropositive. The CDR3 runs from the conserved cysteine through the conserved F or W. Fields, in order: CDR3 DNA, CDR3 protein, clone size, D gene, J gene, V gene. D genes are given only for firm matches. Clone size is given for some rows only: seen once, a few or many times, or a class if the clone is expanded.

CDR3 DNA: TGTGCCAGCAGCCCGGGGGAGGTAGAGACCCAGTACTTC
CDR3 protein: CASSPGEVETQYF
clone size: NA
D gene: NA
J gene: TRBJ2-5
V gene: TRBV5-6

CDR3 DNA: TGTGCCAGCAGCTTAGTCCCCCAGGAAAAACTGTTTTTT
CDR3 protein: CASSLVPQEKLFF
clone size: NA
D gene: NA
J gene: TRBJ1-4
V gene: TRBV7-6

CDR3 DNA: TGTGCCAGCAGTTTCGACAGGGTTACTGGGGCCAACGTCCTGACTTTC
CDR3 protein: CASSFDRVTGANVLTF
clone size: NA
D gene: TRBD1
J gene: TRBJ2-6
V gene: TRBV5-5

CDR3 DNA: TGCGCCAGCAGCTTGGCCGGGGGGGGCCCAGGGGGGGCCAACGTCCTGACTTTC
CDR3 protein: CASSLAGGGPGGANVLTF
clone size: NA
D gene: TRBD2
J gene: TRBJ2-6
V gene: TRBV5-1

CDR3 DNA: TGTGCCAGCAGCGCGCCGGGACTAGCAAACCAAGAGACCCAGTACTTC
CDR3 protein: CASSAPGLANQETQYF
clone size: NA
D gene: TRBD2
J gene: TRBJ2-5
V gene: TRBV5-6

CDR3 DNA: TGTGCCAGCAGTTCCGGGACTCCTTTTAATGAGCAGTTCTTC
CDR3 protein: CASSSGTPFNEQFF
clone size: NA
D gene: NA
J gene: TRBJ2-1
V gene: TRBV28

CDR3 DNA: TGTGCCAGCAGGGGGGGGCCTGAAGCTTTCTTT
CDR3 protein: CASRGGPEAFF
clone size: few
D gene: NA
J gene: TRBJ1-1
V gene: TRBV2

CDR3 DNA: TGTGCCAGCAGTTTAGGCAGGGACTATGGCTACACCTTC
CDR3 protein: CASSLGRDYGYTF
clone size: NA
D gene: NA
J gene: TRBJ1-2
V gene: TRBV28

CDR3 DNA: TGTGCCAGCAGCTTAGCGAGGTTGCCCGAAAACTATGGCTACCCCTTC
CDR3 protein: CASSLARLPENYGYPF
clone size: once
D gene: NA
J gene: TRBJ1-2
V gene: TRBV7-8

CDR3 DNA: TGTGCCAGTAGTATAGATGGGACTAGCGGGTACAATGAGCAGTTCTTC
CDR3 protein: CASSIDGTSGYNEQFF
clone size: NA
D gene: TRBD2
J gene: TRBJ2-1
V gene: TRBV19

CDR3 DNA: TGTGCCAGCAGCCCACTAGCGGGGGTACAAGAGACCCAGTACTTC
CDR3 protein: CASSPLAGVQETQYF
clone size: NA
D gene: TRBD2
J gene: TRBJ2-5
V gene: TRBV5-4

CDR3 DNA: TGTGCCACCAGCAGGGACACTTCCTACGAGCAGTACTTC
CDR3 protein: CATSRDTSYEQYF
clone size: NA
D gene: NA
J gene: TRBJ2-7
V gene: TRBV15

CDR3 DNA: TGTGCCTGGAGTGTAGAATCTGGGACTAGCGGGTCCTACGAGCAGTACTTC
CDR3 protein: CAWSVESGTSGSYEQYF
clone size: few
D gene: TRBD2
J gene: TRBJ2-7
V gene: TRBV30

CDR3 DNA: TGTGCCAGCAGCGTAAGAGCGGGGGAGACCCACACAGATACGCAGTATTTT
CDR3 protein: CASSVRAGETHTDTQYF
clone size: NA
D gene: TRBD2
J gene: TRBJ2-3
V gene: TRBV9

CDR3 DNA: TGTGCCAGCAGCATGGACAGGCACACAGATACGCAGTATTTT
CDR3 protein: CASSMDRHTDTQYF
clone size: NA
D gene: TRBD1
J gene: TRBJ2-3
V gene: TRBV11-2

CDR3 DNA: TGCGCCAGCAGTATGACTAGTGGGTTTCCAGATACGCAGTATTTT
CDR3 protein: CASSMTSGFPDTQYF
clone size: NA
D gene: NA
J gene: TRBJ2-3
V gene: TRBV10-1

CDR3 DNA: TGTGCCACCAGCAGAGATCCTAGCGGGTCCAGAGAGACCCAGTACTTC
CDR3 protein: CATSRDPSGSRETQYF
clone size: NA
D gene: TRBD2
J gene: TRBJ2-5
V gene: TRBV15

CDR3 DNA: TGTGCCACCAGCAGTAGTAAGCGGGGAAATGAGCAGTTCTTC
CDR3 protein: CATSSSKRGNEQFF
clone size: NA
D gene: TRBD2
J gene: TRBJ2-1
V gene: TRBV15

CDR3 DNA: TGTGCCAGCAGTCGGCTTGGGACAGGGTCCTACGAGCAGTACTTC
CDR3 protein: CASSRLGTGSYEQYF
clone size: NA
D gene: TRBD1
J gene: TRBJ2-7
V gene: TRBV6-5

CDR3 DNA: TGTGCCAGTAGTCCCCGGGGTAATGCCCCCCAGCCCCAGCATTTT
CDR3 protein: CASSPRGNAPQPQHF
clone size: NA
D gene: NA
J gene: TRBJ1-5
V gene: TRBV19

CDR3 DNA: TGTGCCAGTCTGGGACAGTTATATGAAAAACTGTTTTTT
CDR3 protein: CASLGQLYEKLFF
clone size: once
D gene: TRBD1
J gene: TRBJ1-4
V gene: TRBV27

CDR3 DNA: TGTGCCAGCAGCAATCGGGACTCTGTCACAGATACGCAGTATTTT
CDR3 protein: CASSNRDSVTDTQYF
clone size: NA
D gene: NA
J gene: TRBJ2-3
V gene: TRBV7-2

CDR3 DNA: TGTGCCAGCACCGACAGGGGCGCAGGCAATCAGCCCCAGCATTTT
CDR3 protein: CASTDRGAGNQPQHF
clone size: NA
D gene: TRBD1
J gene: TRBJ1-5
V gene: TRBV28